This T cell receptor beta chain was sequenced during a study of T cell changes during pregnancy in multiple sclerosis. Produced via immunoSEQ multiplex PCR; TCRdb's table is partial and in-frame only. Here the sample spans approximately 110,000 clones, 80% to 95% being singletons. Trimming took off 6 bases at V and 3 bases at J, with 8 bases between the two ends. The CDR3 has 12 residues. Germline CDR1 is SEHNR and CDR2 is FQNEAQ (reference sequence). The genes are TRBV7-9 and TRBJ1-1; D is unresolved. This material consisted of peripheral blood, taken after pregnancy. The origin of this receptor is a female donor with multiple sclerosis, enrolled in a pregnancy study. For the CDR3, the DNA is TGTGCCAGCAGAAAAGCGGACACTGAAGCTTTCTTT. Its translation: CASRKADTEAFF.